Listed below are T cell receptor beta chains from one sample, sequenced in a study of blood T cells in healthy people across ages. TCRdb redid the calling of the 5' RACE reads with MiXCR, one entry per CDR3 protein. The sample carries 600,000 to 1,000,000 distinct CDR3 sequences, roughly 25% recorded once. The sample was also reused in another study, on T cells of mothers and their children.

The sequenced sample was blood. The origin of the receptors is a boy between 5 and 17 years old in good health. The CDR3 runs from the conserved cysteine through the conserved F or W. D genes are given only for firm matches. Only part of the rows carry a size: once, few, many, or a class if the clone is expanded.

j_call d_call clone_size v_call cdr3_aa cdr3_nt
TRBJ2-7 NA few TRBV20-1 CSARDSGKSSYEQYF TGCAGTGCTAGAGATAGCGGTAAGAGCTCCTACGAGCAGTACTTC
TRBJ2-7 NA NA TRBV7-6 CASSWEGALYEQYF TGTGCCAGCAGCTGGGAGGGGGCGCTTTACGAGCAGTACTTC
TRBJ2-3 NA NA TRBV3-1 CASSQVMSDTQYF TGTGCCAGCAGCCAAGTGATGTCAGATACGCAGTATTTT
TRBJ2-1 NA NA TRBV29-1 CSAPLDLYSYNEQFF TGCAGCGCTCCTCTGGACCTTTACTCCTACAATGAGCAGTTCTTC
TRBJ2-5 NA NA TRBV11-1 CASSRGGNRDQETQYF TGTGCCAGCAGCAGAGGGGGGAACAGGGATCAAGAGACCCAGTACTTC
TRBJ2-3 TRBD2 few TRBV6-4 CASSDSGTSGPDTQYF TGTGCCAGCAGTGACTCCGGGACTAGCGGGCCAGATACGCAGTATTTT
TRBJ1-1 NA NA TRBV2 CASILDGNTEAFF TGTGCCAGCATCCTGGACGGGAACACTGAAGCTTTCTTT
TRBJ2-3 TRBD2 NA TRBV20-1 CSARNSGRSTDTQYF TGCAGTGCTCGGAATAGCGGGAGAAGCACAGATACGCAGTATTTT
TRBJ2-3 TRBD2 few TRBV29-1 CSLTSGTADTQYF TGCAGTTTGACTAGCGGGACGGCAGATACGCAGTATTTT
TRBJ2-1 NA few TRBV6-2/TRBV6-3 CASTTPRGSSYNEQFF TGTGCCAGCACCACCCCACGCGGAAGCTCCTACAATGAGCAGTTCTTC
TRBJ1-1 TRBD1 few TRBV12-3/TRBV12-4 CASSLTGEATEAFF TGTGCCAGCAGCCTTACAGGGGAGGCCACTGAAGCTTTCTTT
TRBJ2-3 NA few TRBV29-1 CSAGGELDTQYF TGCAGCGCCGGGGGAGAACTGGATACGCAGTATTTT
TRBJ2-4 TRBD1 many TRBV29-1 CSAGTGGLNIQYF TGCAGCGCCGGGACAGGGGGCTTGAACATTCAGTACTTC
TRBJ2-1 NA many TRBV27 CASSLYRGNEQFF TGTGCCAGCAGTTTATATAGGGGGAATGAGCAGTTCTTC
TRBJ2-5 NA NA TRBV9 CASQTGMAIQETQYF TGTGCCAGCCAGACCGGGATGGCGATCCAAGAGACCCAGTACTTC
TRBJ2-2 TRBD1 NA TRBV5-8 CASSSSTGSYNTGELFF TGTGCCAGCAGCTCTTCGACAGGGAGTTATAACACCGGGGAGCTGTTTTTT
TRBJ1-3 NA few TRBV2 CASSDPIGNTIYF TGTGCCAGCAGCGACCCAATCGGAAACACCATATATTTT
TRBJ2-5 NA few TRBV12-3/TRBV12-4 CASRGLGSGTQYF TGTGCCAGCAGGGGGTTGGGTTCGGGAACCCAGTACTTC
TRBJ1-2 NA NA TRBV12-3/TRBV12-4 CASSQILQGGNGYTF TGTGCCAGCAGTCAGATCCTACAGGGTGGGAATGGCTACACCTTC
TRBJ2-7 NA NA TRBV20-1 CSADDTFRSYEQYF TGCAGTGCCGATGACACCTTCCGTTCCTACGAGCAGTACTTC
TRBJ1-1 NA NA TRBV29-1 CSVGFVPGTGTEAFF TGCAGCGTTGGGTTCGTTCCAGGGACGGGCACTGAAGCTTTCTTT
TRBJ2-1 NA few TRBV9 CASTPGRAFNEQFF TGTGCCAGCACCCCCGGGCGCGCTTTTAATGAGCAGTTCTTC
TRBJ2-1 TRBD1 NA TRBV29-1 CSVVRDRGYNEQFF TGCAGCGTTGTTAGGGACAGGGGCTACAATGAGCAGTTCTTC
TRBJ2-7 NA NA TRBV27 CDSSRAPSYEQYF TGTGACAGCAGTAGGGCCCCCAGTTACGAGCAGTACTTC
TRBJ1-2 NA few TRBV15 CATSRDPGYGYTF TGTGCCACCAGCAGGGACCCGGGCTATGGCTACACCTTC
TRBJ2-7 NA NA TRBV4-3 CASSQDSAGATYEQYF TGCGCCAGCAGCCAAGATAGCGCAGGGGCGACCTACGAGCAGTACTTC
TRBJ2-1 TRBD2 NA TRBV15 CATSRALTGGQAEQFF TGTGCCACCAGCAGAGCACTGACGGGGGGGCAAGCTGAGCAGTTCTTC
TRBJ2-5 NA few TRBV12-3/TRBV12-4 CASSLNGLEAETQYF TGTGCCAGCAGTTTAAACGGGCTAGAGGCGGAGACCCAGTACTTC
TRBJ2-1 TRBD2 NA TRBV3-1 CASTISGGVYNEQFF TGTGCCAGCACCATTAGCGGGGGGGTCTACAATGAGCAGTTCTTC
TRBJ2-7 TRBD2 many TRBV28 CASSFTLAVLSYEQYF TGTGCCAGCAGTTTTACGCTAGCGGTACTGTCCTACGAGCAGTACTTC
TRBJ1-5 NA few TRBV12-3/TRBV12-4 CASSLGGAYDQPQHF TGTGCCAGCAGTTTAGGAGGGGCTTACGATCAGCCCCAGCATTTT
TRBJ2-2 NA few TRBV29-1 CSVGNTGELFF TGCAGCGTTGGAAACACCGGGGAGCTGTTTTTT
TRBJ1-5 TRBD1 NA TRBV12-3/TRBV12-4 CASSLRGQGDTQHF TGTGCCAGCAGCCTACGGGGACAGGGGGATACGCAGCATTTT
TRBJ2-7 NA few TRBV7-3 CASSLRPDDYEQYF TGTGCCAGCAGCTTAAGGCCGGACGACTACGAGCAGTACTTC
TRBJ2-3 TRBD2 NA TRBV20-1 CSARDTGRATDTQYF TGCAGTGCTAGAGATACCGGGAGGGCCACAGATACGCAGTATTTT
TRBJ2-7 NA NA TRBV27 CASSLFNTPRGEQYF TGTGCCAGCAGTTTATTTAACACGCCGAGGGGCGAGCAGTACTTC
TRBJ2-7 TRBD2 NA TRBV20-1 CSARDSGRAYEQYF TGCAGTGCTAGAGATAGCGGGAGGGCCTACGAGCAGTACTTC
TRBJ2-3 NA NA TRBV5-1 CASSLDRASADTQYF TGCGCCAGCAGCTTAGACAGGGCTAGCGCAGATACGCAGTATTTT
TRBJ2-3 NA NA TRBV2 CASDEEGYGNTQYF TGTGCCAGTGACGAGGAGGGTTATGGGAATACGCAGTATTTT
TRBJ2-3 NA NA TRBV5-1 CASSLRKVIDTQYF TGCGCCAGCAGCTTGCGGAAGGTGATAGATACGCAGTATTTT
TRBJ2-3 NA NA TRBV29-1 CSVEASSYETQYF TGCAGCGTTGAGGCCTCTTCTTATGAGACGCAGTATTTT
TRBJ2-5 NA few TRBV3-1 CASSQDGLVETQYF TGTGCCAGCAGCCAAGATGGGCTGGTAGAGACCCAGTACTTC
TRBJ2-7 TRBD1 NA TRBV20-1 CSATGGQDNEEQYF TGCAGTGCAACCGGGGGACAGGACAATGAGGAGCAGTACTTC
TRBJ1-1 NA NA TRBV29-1 CSVEDQGMDEAFF TGCAGCGTTGAAGATCAGGGGATGGATGAAGCTTTCTTT
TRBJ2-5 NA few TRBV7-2 CASRPTGSKETQYF TGTGCCAGCAGACCGACAGGATCGAAAGAGACCCAGTACTTC
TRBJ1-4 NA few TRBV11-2 CASSYRHGLELFF TGTGCCAGCAGCTATAGGCACGGACTCGAATTGTTTTTT
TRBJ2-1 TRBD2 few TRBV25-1 CAGSELAPGLARSSYNEQFF TGTGCCGGCAGTGAATTGGCCCCGGGACTAGCGCGTAGCTCCTACAATGAGCAGTTCTTC
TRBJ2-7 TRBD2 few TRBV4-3 CASSQDTTGLAGDEQYF TGCGCCAGCAGCCAAGATACAACCGGGCTAGCGGGAGACGAGCAGTACTTC
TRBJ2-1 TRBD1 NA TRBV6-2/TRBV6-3 CASTPGGQQFF TGTGCCAGCACCCCAGGGGGCCAGCAGTTCTTC
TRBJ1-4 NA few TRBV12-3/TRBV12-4 CASSPRGLSNEKLFF TGTGCCAGCAGCCCAAGAGGGCTTTCTAATGAAAAACTGTTTTTT